This TCR beta chain is drawn from a study of T cells in tuberculosis. For the study at large: In South Africa, adults with active tuberculosis were compared with IGRA-negative and latently infected IGRA-positive adolescents.

Only in-frame clones appear in the TCRdb table, and some are missing; sequencing was by immunoSEQ multiplex PCR. The table has about 43,000 clones, approximately 94% seen once. The CDR3 totals 15 residues. V lost 3 bases, J lost 5 bases, and 17 bases lay in between. Germline V gene sequence: CDR1 MNHEY, CDR2 SVGAGI. The chain combines TRBV6-5 with TRBJ2-7, with D possibly matching TRBD1 (6 bases). This TCR was sampled from a donor between 10 and 35 years old with latent tuberculosis or without tuberculosis infection. Some clones in this sample may be carry-over from other donors' samples. Sequences were obtained from PBMCs. In DNA form, the CDR3 reads TGTGCCAGCAGTTATTTTGGCAGGGGTAACCACGAGCAGTACTTC. Translation: CASSYFGRGNHEQYF.